The table lists the clone carrying this T cell receptor (beta chain) with a few counts. As yet, its antigen is unknown. The entry originates in a study of glioma-infiltrating T cells after dendritic cell vaccination. Turning to the study itself: Samples are from glioblastoma patients in Phase I and II dendritic cell vaccine trials. Between about 2002 and 2013, patients got autologous tumor lysate-pulsed dendritic cell vaccines. Study results and caveats: No direct clonality-survival link was found; a diverse polyclonal response may matter.

J gave up 7 bases and V 10 bases, and 10 bases lay outside the gene matches. Looked up from germline, CDR1 is MNHNS and CDR2 is SASEGT. The CDR3 loop spans 13 amino acids. Here immunoSEQ multiplex PCR was the method, and the copy in TCRdb shows in-frame clones only, minus some. The data contain 80,000 to 100,000 clones, about 79% of them singletons. The sequences come from blood, collected before dendritic cell vaccination. The clonotype comes from a human donor with glioblastoma. This chain uses TRBV6-1 with TRBJ2-7; 10 nucleotides agree with TRBD2. The CDR3 region is CATTPRTSGEQYF. CDR3 nucleotides: TGTGCCACCACCCCCCGGACTAGCGGTGAGCAGTACTTC.